Described below is a single TCR beta chain sequence and its context. Per germline, CDR1 SEHNR and CDR2 FQNEAQ (reference sequence). The CDR3 totals 16 residues. Trimming cost V 6 bases and J 6 bases; bases outside gene matches: 7. In the original processing: Estimated nucleated cell counts came from reference gene primer amplification. Sequencing was performed with immunoSEQ multiplex PCR; in TCRdb, only in-frame clones are kept and a portion is missing. That table is the source of V, J and clone size, and D and trimming were worked out from the DNA. In the table there are 150,000 or so clones, around 85% of which are singletons. The data were taken from a study of blood T cell repertoires in COVID-19.

Sequencing was performed on peripheral blood. The sequence was collected from a man aged 60 to 69 with COVID-19, enrolled during active disease. This chain links TRBV7-9 with TRBJ2-2, with 13 bases that match TRBD2. The DNA for the CDR3 is TGTGCCAGCAGACCGCTACTAGCGGGAGGGCCCGGGGAGCTGTTTTTT. Its protein product is CASRPLLAGGPGELFF.